Below, 21 T cell receptor beta chains from the same sample are listed, as sequenced in a study of cytomegalovirus exposure and HLA in healthy donors. In the PCR, 60 Vbeta and 13 Jbeta primers were used. Some clones are missing from TCRdb's copy, which holds only in-frame ones; the method was immunoSEQ multiplex PCR. The data hold 65,000 to 75,000 clones, with around 80% observed a single time. The source material was PBMCs. These TCRs come from a man aged 50 or older in good health and CMV-seronegative.

The chain uses TRBV6-1 and TRBJ2-4, with D perhaps matching TRBD2 (6 bases). This CDR3 is 12 amino acids long. Germline CDR1 reads MNHNS; CDR2 reads SASEGT. The V end lost 6 bases, the J end lost 12 bases, and 15 bases lay between the germline ends. CDR3 DNA: TGTGCCAGCAGCCCGACTAGGGTGCCTCAGTACTTC. Translated, it gives CASSPTRVPQYF.

The chain couples TRBV7-9 to TRBJ2-7; D might be TRBD2 (5 bases). Trimming removed 5 bases at V and 6 bases at J, with 20 bases between. The CDR3 is 15 amino acids. The germline V gene encodes CDR1 SEHNR and CDR2 FQNEAQ (reference sequence). CDR3 coding DNA: TGTGCCAGCAGCCCAGGAGAGGGAAAAGTGGGCGAGCAGTACTTC. Its translation is CASSPGEGKVGEQYF.

V and J are TRBV7-9 and TRBJ2-7, with TRBD2 identical over 9 bases. With 5 bases clipped from V and 5 bases from J, the junction kept 10 bases outside the gene matches. Germline V CDR1 and CDR2: SEHNR, FQNEAQ (reference sequence). The CDR3 totals 15 residues. The CDR3 spells CASSPPGAGGHEQYF. The CDR3 nucleotides read TGTGCCAGCAGCCCCCCGGGAGCGGGAGGCCACGAGCAGTACTTC.

The chain combines TRBV18 with TRBJ2-7, with 8 bases that match TRBD1. Germline CDR1 KGHSH, CDR2 LQKENI. J lost 0 bases, V lost 1 base, and 5 bases had no gene match. The CDR3 runs to 16 residues. The CDR3 is CASSPLGQGVSYEQYF. DNA of the CDR3: TGTGCCAGCTCACCACTTGGACAGGGAGTCTCCTACGAGCAGTACTTC. The entire variable domain, with the rest obtained from reference TRBV18 and TRBJ2-7, is as follows: NAGVMQNPRHLVRRRGQEARLRCSPMKGHSHVYWYRQLPEEGLKFMVYLQKENIIDESGMPKERFSAEFPKEGPSILRIQQVVRGDSAAYFCASSPLGQGVSYEQYFGPGTRLTVT.

The J gene is TRBJ2-7, the V gene TRBV9; 10 positions agree with TRBD2. The CDR3 runs to 15 residues. The germline gives CDR1 SGDLS, CDR2 YYNGEE. Trimming at V came to 4 bases and at J to 2 bases, leaving 6 bases not matched to a gene. The DNA of the CDR3 is TGTGCCAGCAGCCCGAGCGGGGGGGTTCCCTACGAGCAGTACTTC. It translates to CASSPSGGVPYEQYF.

This chain connects TRBV5-8 to TRBJ1-5; TRBD1 might be the D (5 bases). V was clipped by 0 bases and J by 7 bases, with 14 bases between them. The CDR3 runs 15 residues. The V gene's germline CDR1 is SGHTS and CDR2 YDEGEE. DNA of the CDR3: TGTGCCAGCAGCTTGGGACAGATAGGTGTCCAGCCCCAGCATTTT. Translation: CASSLGQIGVQPQHF.

The chain is built from TRBV6-5 and TRBJ2-7; 7 nucleotides align to TRBD2. Per the germline V gene, CDR1 is MNHEY and CDR2 is SVGAGI. With 2 bases clipped from V and 5 bases from J, the junction kept 6 bases outside the gene matches. This CDR3 contains 14 residues. The CDR3 DNA reads as TGTGCCAGCAGTTACGGGGCGGGAGCAAACGAGCAGTACTTC. This sequence encodes CASSYGAGANEQYF.

The chain carries TRBV4-2 and TRBJ1-2, with unresolved D. Per germline, CDR1 LGHNA and CDR2 YNFKEQ. CDR3 length: 14 residues. V was trimmed by 4 bases and J by 0 bases, leaving 9 bases between them. The CDR3 sequence is CASSPKGANYGYTF. The CDR3 bases are TGTGCCAGCAGCCCTAAAGGAGCTAACTATGGCTACACCTTC.

The gene calls are TRBV9 and TRBJ1-1; D unclear. V shed 3 bases and J shed 2 bases, with 11 bases lying between them. This CDR3 has 14 residues. Germline lookup yields CDR1 SGDLS and CDR2 YYNGEE. For the CDR3, the DNA is TGTGCCAGCAGCGGCTCCAGCGGTAACACTGAAGCTTTCTTT. Its protein is CASSGSSGNTEAFF.

The rearrangement uses TRBV6-5 and TRBJ1-2; D is ambiguous. The germline CDR1 and CDR2 sequences are MNHEY and SVGAGI. The CDR3 spans 15 residues. V was pared by 1 base and J by 0 bases, with 9 bases between. Here the CDR3 DNA reads TGTGCCAGCAGTTACTTAAGCCGCTCTAACTATGGCTACACCTTC. Protein: CASSYLSRSNYGYTF.

V usage is TRBV30 and J usage is TRBJ2-1, with D possibly TRBD2 on 5 matching bases. Germline-derived CDR1 and CDR2 are GTSNPN and SVGIG (reference sequence). The germline V and J ends were trimmed by 4 bases and 1 base, with 14 bases remaining between them. The CDR3 loop spans 15 amino acids. The CDR3, as DNA: TGTGCCTGGACCTGGGAACGGGGTTCCTACAATGAGCAGTTCTTC. It codes for CAWTWERGSYNEQFF. The full variable domain, completed using reference TRBV30 and TRBJ2-1, is SQTIHQWPATLVQPVGSPLSLECTVEGTSNPNLYWYRQAAGRGLQLLFYSVGIGQISSEVPQNLSASRPQDRQFILSSKKLLLSDSGFYLCAWTWERGSYNEQFFGPGTRLTVL.

The genes are TRBV9 and TRBJ1-5, with D uncertain. This CDR3 spans 14 amino acids. Trimming removed 0 bases from V and 4 bases from J, with 8 bases in between. The germline V gene encodes CDR1 SGDLS and CDR2 YYNGEE. In DNA form, the CDR3 reads TGTGCCAGCAGCGTAGATGGAGGGAATCAGCCCCAGCATTTT. This translates into CASSVDGGNQPQHF.

The chain joins TRBV29-1 to TRBJ2-2; 8 nucleotides line up with TRBD1. V was clipped by 5 bases and J by 4 bases; unmatched bases: 6. Per the germline V gene, CDR1 is SQVTM and CDR2 is ANQGSEA. There are 14 residues in the CDR3. In DNA form, the CDR3 reads TGCAGCGTTACCGGGACAGGAATCACCGGGGAGCTGTTTTTT. Translation: CSVTGTGITGELFF.

The chain joins TRBV4-2 to TRBJ2-7; possible D gene TRBD2, 5 bases. This CDR3 contains 14 residues. CDR1 is LGHNA and CDR2 is YNFKEQ in the germline V gene. Trimming cost V 6 bases and J 0 bases, with 12 bases left between them. CDR3 in DNA: TGTGCCAGCAGTATGCGGGTTTACTCCTACGAGCAGTACTTC. Encoded protein: CASSMRVYSYEQYF.

The rearrangement links TRBV7-2 to TRBJ1-5; 9 bases are a match to TRBD1. The CDR3 covers 16 residues. CDR1 and CDR2 (germline): SGHTA, FQGNSA. J was trimmed by 6 bases and V by 1 base; bases with no gene match: 7. The CDR3 spells CASSLGTGGQGQPQHF. The CDR3 bases are TGTGCCAGCAGCTTAGGTACAGGGGGCCAAGGTCAGCCCCAGCATTTT.

The chain carries TRBV7-3 and TRBJ1-2; possibly TRBD1 for D (5 bases). Between the trimmed V and J ends, which lost 5 bases and 4 bases, there was a span of 17 bases. The CDR3 runs 15 residues. Looked up from germline, CDR1 is SGHTA and CDR2 is FQGTGA. As DNA, the CDR3 is TGTGCCAGCAGCCAAGCACCGGGACTGGGCTATGGCTACACCTTC. Translating it yields CASSQAPGLGYGYTF.

This chain connects TRBV6-1 to TRBJ1-1, with D unclear. V lost 10 bases to trimming and J lost 0 bases, with 12 bases between them. This CDR3 region has 13 residues. Germline assignment: CDR1 MNHNS and CDR2 SASEGT. CDR3 nucleotide sequence: TGTGCCACTCTTCCTTCCCTGAACACTGAAGCTTTCTTT. Its translation is CATLPSLNTEAFF.

CDR3 sequence (DNA): TGCGCCAGCAGCTTGCCTAAGGGACTAGCGGAAGAGACCCAGTACTTC. Translation gives CASSLPKGLAEETQYF. The chain couples TRBV5-1 to TRBJ2-5; TRBD2 matches 11 bases. V shed 1 base and J 3 bases; nucleotides not matched to a gene: 5. The CDR3 has 16 amino acids. The germline CDR1 and CDR2 sequences are SGHRS and YFSETQ.

CDR3 amino acids: CASERLGEKLFF. CDR3 DNA sequence: TGTGCCAGCGAAAGACTTGGTGAAAAACTGTTTTTT. V is TRBV28 and J is TRBJ1-4; D not certain. The V end lost 8 bases, the J end lost 7 bases, and 11 bases lay between the germline ends. The germline gives CDR1 MDHEN, CDR2 SYDVKM. CDR3 size: 12 residues.

This chain uses TRBV9 with TRBJ1-1; perhaps TRBD1 as D (6 bases). V lost 3 bases to trimming and J lost 0 bases, with 9 bases between them. Looked up from germline, CDR1 is SGDLS and CDR2 is YYNGEE. The CDR3 covers 14 residues. CDR3 DNA sequence: TGTGCCAGCAGCGCAGGGGTTATGAACACTGAAGCTTTCTTT. It is translated as CASSAGVMNTEAFF.

The chain combines TRBV30 with TRBJ1-1, with D perhaps matching TRBD1 (5 bases). CDR3 length equals 13 residues. V was cut by 3 bases and J by 1 base, with 9 bases left in between. From germline, CDR1 is GTSNPN and CDR2 SVGIG (reference sequence). The CDR3 DNA reads as TGTGCCTGGAGCCACACAGGGAACACTGAAGCTTTCTTT. This gives the protein CAWSHTGNTEAFF.